The T cell receptor (beta chain) under discussion was sequenced for a study of control samples from healthy donors and cancer patients. V shed 3 bases and J shed 7 bases, with 3 bases lying between them. The germline V gene has CDR1 LNHDA and CDR2 SQIVND (reference sequence). This CDR3 comprises 10 residues. Measured with immunoSEQ multiplex PCR; TCRdb has only the in-frame clones, and not every one. The sample lists approximately 110,000 clones, 80% to 95% seen once, with less than 9.5% in the top ten. This chain links TRBV19 with TRBJ1-2; no reliable D call. This TCR derives from a woman aged 18 to 35 in good health. The sample was blood. The CDR3, as DNA: TGTGCCAGTAGTATTATTGGCTACACCTTC. Translation gives CASSIIGYTF.